The entry below gives a single T cell receptor (beta chain) sequence along with its context. Its cognate antigen is unknown. The data belong to a study of OX40 agonist ivuxolimab in advanced cancers. Study overall: In this cohort, patients received ivuxolimab, an agonistic anti-OX40 (CD134) antibody. The diagnoses of dose-escalation patients were hepatocellular carcinoma, melanoma, renal cell or head and neck cancer.

Germline V CDR1 and CDR2: SNHLY, FYNNEI. This CDR3 has 16 amino acids. The ends lost 5 bases at V and 0 bases at J; junction bases unmatched: 7. TCRdb keeps only in-frame clones here, not all; method: immunoSEQ multiplex PCR. The sample includes around 70,000 clones, over 75% of them seen just once. General study points: Fewer expanded clones were found on average in CD4+ than in CD8+ T cells.

The chain combines TRBV2 with TRBJ2-3; 8 bases are a match to TRBD1. Sequences were derived from CD4+ or CD8+ T cells sorted from blood, sampled in a trial of the OX40 agonist ivuxolimab. The source of this sequence is an adult with an advanced solid tumor such as melanoma, head and neck, liver or kidney cancer. CDR3 bases: TGTGCCAGCAGTAGAACAGGGGGATTTAGCACAGATACGCAGTATTTT. Translated, it gives CASSRTGGFSTDTQYF.